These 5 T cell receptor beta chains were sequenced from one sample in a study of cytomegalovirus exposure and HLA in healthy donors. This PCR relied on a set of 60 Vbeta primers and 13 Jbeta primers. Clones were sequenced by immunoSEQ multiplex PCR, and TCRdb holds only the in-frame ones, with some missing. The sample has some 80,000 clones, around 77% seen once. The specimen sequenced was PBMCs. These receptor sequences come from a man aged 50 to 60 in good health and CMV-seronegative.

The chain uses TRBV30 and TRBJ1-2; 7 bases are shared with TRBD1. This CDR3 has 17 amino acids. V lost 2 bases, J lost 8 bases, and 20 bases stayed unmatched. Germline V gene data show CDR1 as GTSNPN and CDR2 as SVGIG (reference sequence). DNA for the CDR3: TGTGCCTGGAGTAGGGGGCAGGGAGTGAAAGTATTACGGGGCTACACCTTC. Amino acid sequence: CAWSRGQGVKVLRGYTF.

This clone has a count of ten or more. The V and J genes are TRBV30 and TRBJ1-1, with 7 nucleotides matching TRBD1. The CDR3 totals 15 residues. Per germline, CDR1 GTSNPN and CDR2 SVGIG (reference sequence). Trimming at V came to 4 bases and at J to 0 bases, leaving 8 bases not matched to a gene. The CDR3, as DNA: TGTGCCTGGACCCTTGGGGACAGAATGAACACTGAAGCTTTCTTT. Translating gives CAWTLGDRMNTEAFF.

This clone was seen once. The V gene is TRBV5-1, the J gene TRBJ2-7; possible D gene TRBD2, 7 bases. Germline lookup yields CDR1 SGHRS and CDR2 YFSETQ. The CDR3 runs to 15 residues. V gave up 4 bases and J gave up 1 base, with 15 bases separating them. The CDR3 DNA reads TGCGCCAGCAGCCCAGTTGGGGGGGCTTCCTACGAGCAGTACTTC. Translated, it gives CASSPVGGASYEQYF.

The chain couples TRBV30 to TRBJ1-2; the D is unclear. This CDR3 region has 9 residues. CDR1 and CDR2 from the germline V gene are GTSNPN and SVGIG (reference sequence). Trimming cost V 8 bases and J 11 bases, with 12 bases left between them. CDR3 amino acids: CAIDNNYTF. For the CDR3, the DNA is TGTGCCATCGACAACAATTACACCTTC.

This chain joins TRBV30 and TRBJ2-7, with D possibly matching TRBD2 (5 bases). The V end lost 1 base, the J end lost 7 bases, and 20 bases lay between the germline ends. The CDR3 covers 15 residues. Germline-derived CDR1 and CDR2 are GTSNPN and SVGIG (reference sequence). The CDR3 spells CAWSGGPGSQAEQYF. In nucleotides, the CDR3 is TGTGCCTGGAGTGGAGGCCCGGGGTCGCAGGCGGAGCAGTACTTC.